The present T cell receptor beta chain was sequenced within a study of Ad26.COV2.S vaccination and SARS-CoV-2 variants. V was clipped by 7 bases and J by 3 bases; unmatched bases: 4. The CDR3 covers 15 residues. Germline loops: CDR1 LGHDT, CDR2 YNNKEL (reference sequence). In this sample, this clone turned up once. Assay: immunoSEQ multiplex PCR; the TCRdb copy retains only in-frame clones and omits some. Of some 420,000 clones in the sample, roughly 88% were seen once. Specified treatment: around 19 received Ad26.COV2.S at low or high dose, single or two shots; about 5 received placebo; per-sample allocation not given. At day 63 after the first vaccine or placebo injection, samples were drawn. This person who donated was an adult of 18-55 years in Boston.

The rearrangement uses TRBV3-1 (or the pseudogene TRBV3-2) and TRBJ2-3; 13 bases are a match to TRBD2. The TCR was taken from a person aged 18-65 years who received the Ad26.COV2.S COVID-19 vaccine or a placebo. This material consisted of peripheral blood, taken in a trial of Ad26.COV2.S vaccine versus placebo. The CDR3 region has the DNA TGTGCCAGCACACTAGCGGGGGGGCTTACAGATACGCAGTATTTT. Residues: CASTLAGGLTDTQYF.